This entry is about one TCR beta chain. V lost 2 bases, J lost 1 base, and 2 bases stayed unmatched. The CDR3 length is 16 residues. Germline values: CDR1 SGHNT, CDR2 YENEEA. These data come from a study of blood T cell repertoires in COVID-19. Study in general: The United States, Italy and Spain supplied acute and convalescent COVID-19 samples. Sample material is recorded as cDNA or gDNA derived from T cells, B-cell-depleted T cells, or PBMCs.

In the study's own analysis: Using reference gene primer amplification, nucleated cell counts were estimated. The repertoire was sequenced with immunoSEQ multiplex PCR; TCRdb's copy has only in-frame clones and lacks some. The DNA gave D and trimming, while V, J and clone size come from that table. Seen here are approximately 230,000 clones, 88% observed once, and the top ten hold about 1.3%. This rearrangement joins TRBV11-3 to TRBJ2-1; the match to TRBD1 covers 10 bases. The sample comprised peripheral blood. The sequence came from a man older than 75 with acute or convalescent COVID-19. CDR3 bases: TGTGCCAGCAGCTTACGGGACAGGGGATCCTACAATGAGCAGTTCTTC. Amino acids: CASSLRDRGSYNEQFF.